This TCR beta chain is from a study of beta chain features in type 1 diabetes (dated by TCRdb to 2016 to 2019). Notes on the research overall: Mean age, gender distribution, total cell number and subset yield did not differ between patients and healthy donors. The study compared the TCRB repertoires of sorted circulating CD4+ T cell subsets in recently diagnosed type 1 diabetes patients with those in matched healthy donors. Regulatory and stem cell-like memory subsets were isolated from only 8 patients and about eight healthy donors, whereas naive and central memory subsets came from all 30 or so donors. A total of roughly 100,000,000 sorted cells were examined across all samples, and the number of cells per subset was strongly correlated with RNA yield.

The CDR3 has 15 amino acids, counting the end cysteine and phenylalanine. Solely the CDR3 DNA is kept, with 45 bases framed from the first base. CDR1 and CDR2, per the germline V gene, are LGHNA and YNFKEQ. Trimming takes 5 bases off V and 3 bases off J; junction bases not matched to a gene: 5. The entire isolated RNA was reverse transcribed using the High Capacity cDNA Reverse Transcription Kit, and thus expressed TCRB transcripts were sequenced. Naive, central memory and regulatory T cell samples underwent deep immunoSEQ sequencing, averaging about 3.57 million total reads per sample. After sorted cells were lysed in RLT buffer, RNA was extracted with DNase-treated RNeasy Micro or Mini kits, with the choice depending on cell number. Each cell subset was processed on its own to prevent cross-contamination, while patient and healthy donor samples were processed together. Using the immunoSEQ multiplex PCR, TCRB sequences were amplified from cDNA into 87-bp fragments spanning the CDR3 region. Sequencing of the amplicons was done on the Illumina HiSeq platform. Per the authors' processing: PCR bias was computationally corrected using synthetic template baselines, reads within Hamming distance 2 were collapsed, and singletons that could not be merged were discarded. Reads were aligned against IMGT to assign V, D and J genes, CDR3 length and insertions or deletions at six rearrangement sites. Within each subset, clonotype counts were normalized to the number of sorted cells before true diversity and Gini coefficients were calculated with the tcR R package. Repertoire sharing was quantified using the overlap coefficient calculated on TCRB nucleotide sequences. Out-of-frame TCRB sequences from naive cells were analyzed to stand in for the pre-selection repertoire. TCRdb took this table from immuneACCESS and kept in-frame rearrangements with V and J called. Such tables lack part of the clones; where checked against another copy, unresolved V genes explain under half of the gap, and the rest is unexplained. V, J and clone size are taken as reported in that table, and D and trimming were inferred from the DNA itself. The sample table holds 240,000 or so clones, of which over 11% were seen once. The ten most abundant clones make up approximately 0.021% of the sample.

A single peripheral blood draw of about 116 mL on average was collected from each donor into heparinised tubes. Naive, central memory, regulatory and stem cell-like memory CD4+ T cells were sorted on a BD FACSAria II using a panel including CD45RO, CCR7, CD25, CD127, CD95 and CD27. A purity above 95% was achieved for all sorted populations. Right away, PBMCs were isolated by Lymphoprep density gradient centrifugation and were stained directly, with no culture step. To minimize batch effects, samples were stained and sorted in pairs, one healthy donor with one patient per experiment. Beyond this particular receptor, the publication reports: Naive, central memory and regulatory TCRB repertoires appeared to be more alike among patients than among healthy donors. PCR might favor shorter templates, but patient and control samples were amplified and corrected together, so any skew would affect both groups equally. Fewer insertions and more nucleotide deletions at VDJ recombination sites were observed in patients with type 1 diabetes, implying thymic rearrangement abnormalities. Because cDNA rather than genomic DNA was sequenced, highly expressing activated cells could have been over-represented, although no difference in activation and CD3 levels was found between groups. HLA sub-analyses involved small numbers of individuals, so any influence of HLA type on TCRB rearrangement remained unresolved. In all four CD4+ subsets, TCRB CDR3 length was moderately but significantly shorter in type 1 diabetes patients.

This clone has more than one count but fewer than ten. This clone's antigen is unknown. Base quality data are lacking; no much larger clone is found one base away. Material for sequencing was naive CD4+ T cells from blood. The cell subset or site label of this sample denotes: true naive CD4+ T cells. The TCR originated in a man aged 30 to 39 with type 1 diabetes. The chain is encoded by TRBV4-2 joined to TRBJ2-3, and 10 bases in between align with TRBD1. The DNA is TGTGCCAGCAGCTTGGGACAGGGGAGGACAGATACGCAGTATTTT. The translation is CASSLGQGRTDTQYF.